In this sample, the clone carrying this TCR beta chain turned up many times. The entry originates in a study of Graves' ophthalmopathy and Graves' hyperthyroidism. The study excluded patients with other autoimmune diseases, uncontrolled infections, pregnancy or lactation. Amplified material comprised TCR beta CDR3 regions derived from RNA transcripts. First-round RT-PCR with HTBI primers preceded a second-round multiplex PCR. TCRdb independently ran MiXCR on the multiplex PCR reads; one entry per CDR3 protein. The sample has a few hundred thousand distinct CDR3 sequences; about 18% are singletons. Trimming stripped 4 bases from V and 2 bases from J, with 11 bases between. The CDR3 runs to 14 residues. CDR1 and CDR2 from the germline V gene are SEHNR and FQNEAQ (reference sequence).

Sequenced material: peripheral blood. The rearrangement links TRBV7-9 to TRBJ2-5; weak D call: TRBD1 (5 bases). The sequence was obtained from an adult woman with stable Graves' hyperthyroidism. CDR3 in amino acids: CASSSIDSQETQYF. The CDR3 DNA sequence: TGTGCCAGCAGCTCAATAGACAGTCAAGAGACCCAGTACTTC.